This T cell receptor beta chain was recorded in a study of human T cells and chemical hapten exposure. Study results and limitations: Significantly more large CDR3 similarity clusters arose among expanded TCRs than among controls.

The germline V gene encodes CDR1 SGHAT and CDR2 FQNNGV. This CDR3 is 15 amino acids long. Trimming removed 5 bases from V and 5 bases from J; junction bases left unmatched: 8. This clonotype was recorded many times. Its antigen is unidentified. Sample time point: pre-sensitization, week 0. The treatment is: therapeutic diphenylcyclopropenone sensitization with weekly scalp DPC. TCRdb used MiXCR to reprocess the RACE reads, holding one entry per CDR3 protein. This table holds over 300,000 distinct CDR3 sequences, 5.1% found once. Sample: whole blood, taken in connection with sensitization to the hapten diphenylcyclopropenone (DPC). The chain uses TRBV11-2 and TRBJ1-1; 10 nucleotides line up with TRBD1. The receptor comes from a woman aged 50 to 65 with alopecia areata. Some clones in this sample may be carry-over from other donors' samples. The CDR3 spells CASSHRQGARTEAFF. In nucleotides, the CDR3 is TGTGCCAGCAGCCATCGACAGGGGGCGCGAACTGAAGCTTTCTTT.